Following are 18 T cell receptor beta chains from one sample sequenced in a study of Graves' ophthalmopathy and Graves' hyperthyroidism. RNA transcripts were the template, and TCR beta CDR3 regions were amplified from them. First-round RT-PCR relied on HTBI primers, and a second-round multiplex PCR came next. TCRdb itself ran the multiplex PCR reads through MiXCR, one entry per CDR3 protein. Here the sample spans more than 300,000 distinct CDR3 sequences, about a sixth being singletons. Specimen: peripheral blood. These receptors were obtained from an adult woman with stable Graves' hyperthyroidism.

This clonotype has just a few counts. DNA of the CDR3: TGTGCCAGCAGGACCCAGATCGGTTCACCCCTCCACTTT. It translates to CASRTQIGSPLHF. The rearrangement uses TRBV28 and TRBJ1-6, with D unclear. Germline lookup yields CDR1 MDHEN and CDR2 SYDVKM. V was cut by 6 bases and J by 9 bases, with 12 bases left in between. The CDR3 has 13 amino acids.

The chain's CDR3 is CASSLSLEETQYF. DNA for the CDR3: TGTGCCAGCAGTTTATCCTTAGAAGAGACCCAGTACTTC. This chain uses TRBV6-5 with TRBJ2-5; unclear D gene. This CDR3 comprises 13 residues. V was cut by 4 bases and J by 3 bases, with 9 bases left in between. CDR1 MNHEY and CDR2 SVGAGI come from the germline V gene.

This clonotype has a count of ten or more. The chain couples TRBV28 to TRBJ2-5; perhaps TRBD2 as D (6 bases). Trimming left V 4 bases short and J 0 bases short, with 9 bases between. Looked up from germline, CDR1 is MDHEN and CDR2 is SYDVKM. This CDR3 has 14 residues. The CDR3 here is CASSSRLDQETQYF. CDR3 nucleotides: TGTGCCAGCAGTTCCAGACTAGACCAAGAGACCCAGTACTTC.

The chain has TRBV10-3 and TRBJ2-7, with D perhaps given as TRBD1 or TRBD2 (6 bases each). CDR1 ENHRY and CDR2 SYGVKD come from the germline V gene. The CDR3 runs to 15 residues. The V end lost 3 bases, the J end lost 4 bases, and 16 bases lay between the germline ends. CDR3 bases: TGTGCCATCAGTGACAGTGGAGGGGGGATATACGAGCAGTACTTC. Translating it yields CAISDSGGGIYEQYF.

This chain links TRBV20-1 with TRBJ1-2; weak D call: TRBD1 (5 bases). V was trimmed by 0 bases and J by 8 bases, leaving 19 bases between them. Germline CDR1 and CDR2: DFQATT and SNEGSKA (reference sequence). The CDR3 spans 15 residues. The CDR3 protein is CSAREPGPTQRGYTF. CDR3 DNA sequence: TGCAGTGCTAGAGAACCGGGGCCTACGCAACGCGGCTACACCTTC.

This clonotype was recorded a few times. This sequence may be a read error, since a much larger clone differs from it by one base. The chain carries TRBV6-2 or TRBV6-3 and TRBJ1-1; 10 positions agree with TRBD1. Germline CDR1 MNHEY, CDR2 SVGEGT. The CDR3 covers 16 residues. Here the CDR3 reads CASSQNRGQGGTEALF. The CDR3 DNA reads as TGTGCCAGCAGCCAAAACAGAGGACAGGGGGGCACTGAGGCTCTCTTT.

This clonotype was observed a few times. This chain uses TRBV3-1 with TRBJ1-5, with D tentatively TRBD1 (6 bases). Germline CDR1 and CDR2: LGHDT and YNNKEL (reference sequence). Deletions cut 4 bases from V and 2 bases from J, with 18 bases between. This CDR3 region has 17 residues. In nucleotides, the CDR3 is TGTGCCAGCAGCCGCCGTCCGGGGGCTAGGCGCAATCAGCCCCAGCATTTT. Translated, it gives CASSRRPGARRNQPQHF.

This clonotype was seen many times. V usage is TRBV20-1 and J usage is TRBJ1-1, with D perhaps TRBD1 (6 bases). Germline V CDR1 and CDR2: DFQATT, SNEGSKA (reference sequence). The CDR3 has 16 amino acids. V was pared by 5 bases and J by 8 bases, with 27 bases between. CDR3 nucleotides: TGCAGTGCTGGGGTCCCATTGGGCGGGGGGCGAGGGGAAGCTTTCTTT. It codes for CSAGVPLGGGRGEAFF.

This clonotype was observed at least ten times. The rearrangement joins TRBV27 to TRBJ2-5; no reliable D call. The germline V gene has CDR1 MNHEY and CDR2 SMNVEV (reference sequence). V was cut by 6 bases and J by 5 bases, with 19 bases left in between. The CDR3 contains 15 residues. The DNA for the CDR3 is TGTGCCAGCAGACACAACCTGGATCCCAGGGAGACCCAGTACTTC. It translates to CASRHNLDPRETQYF.

This clonotype showed up many times. This chain joins TRBV19 and TRBJ1-5; 7 nucleotides match TRBD1. Per germline, CDR1 LNHDA and CDR2 SQIVND (reference sequence). The CDR3 has 16 residues. V shed 6 bases and J 0 bases; nucleotides not matched to a gene: 8. The CDR3 DNA follows: TGTGCCAGTAGCAATCTGGACAGGTATAGCAATCAGCCCCAGCATTTT. It is translated as CASSNLDRYSNQPQHF.

The chain has TRBV20-1 and TRBJ1-5; D not resolved. The CDR3 is 13 residues long. Germline V gives CDR1 DFQATT, CDR2 SNEGSKA (reference sequence). V lost 1 base to trimming and J lost 1 base, with 5 bases between them. This CDR3 reads CSARGESNQPQHF. The CDR3 DNA sequence: TGCAGTGCTAGAGGGGAAAGCAATCAGCCCCAGCATTTT.

The V and J genes are TRBV20-1 and TRBJ2-7; TRBD1 matches at 7 bases. The J segment lost 6 bases and the V segment lost 0 bases, leaving 14 bases of the junction unmatched. CDR1 is DFQATT, CDR2 SNEGSKA, per germline (reference sequence). CDR3 size: 16 residues. CDR3 sequence reads: CSARDTVTGMGREQYF. In DNA form, the CDR3 reads TGCAGTGCTAGAGATACCGTGACAGGGATGGGCCGCGAGCAGTACTTC.

Notes on this clonotype: A single base separates this from a much larger clone, so it may be a read error. V usage is TRBV2 and J usage is TRBJ2-7; D is perhaps TRBD2 (6 bases). This CDR3 spans 15 amino acids. The V end lost 7 bases, the J end lost 0 bases, and 16 bases lay between the germline ends. Germline V gives CDR1 SNHLY, CDR2 FYNNEI. CDR3 loop: CASTRDFLLSYEQYF. In DNA, the CDR3 is TGTGCCAGCACACGGGACTTCCTCCTCTCCTACGAGCAGTACTTC.

In its sample, this clonotype was seen many times. The chain employs TRBV18 and TRBJ1-2; D call uncertain. CDR3 length: 14 amino acids. V lost 0 bases to trimming and J lost 5 bases, with 10 bases between them. The germline CDR1 and CDR2 sequences are KGHSH and LQKENI. The CDR3 reads CASSPPSLTYGYTF. CDR3 in DNA: TGTGCCAGCTCACCACCGTCTTTGACTTATGGCTACACCTTC.

The V call is TRBV20-1, the J call TRBJ2-5, with D perhaps TRBD1 or TRBD2 (6 bases each). From germline, CDR1 is DFQATT and CDR2 SNEGSKA (reference sequence). Trimming removed 6 bases at V and 2 bases at J, with 13 bases between. This CDR3 is 13 amino acids long. CDR3 coding DNA: TGCAGTGCCTTAGGGGGAGGACAAGAGACCCAGTACTTC. The encoded protein is CSALGGGQETQYF.

This clonotype has a handful of counts. The chain joins TRBV29-1 to TRBJ1-1; 9 nucleotides align to TRBD1. Germline loops: CDR1 SQVTM, CDR2 ANQGSEA. CDR3 length: 13 residues. Germline trimming cut 7 bases from V and 4 bases from J; bases unmatched to any gene: 7. The CDR3 sequence: CSGGTGSITEAFF. Here the CDR3 DNA reads TGCAGCGGGGGGACAGGGTCGATCACTGAAGCTTTCTTT. The full variable domain, rest sourced from reference TRBV29-1 and TRBJ1-1, is SAVISQKPSRDICQRGTSLTIQCQVDSQVTMMFWYRQQPGQSLTLIATANQGSEATYESGFVIDKFPISRPNLTFSTLTVSNMSPEDSSIYLCSGGTGSITEAFFGQGTRLTVV.

V gene TRBV6-5 combines with J gene TRBJ1-2; D gene uncertain. The length of the CDR3 is 14 residues. Germline lookup yields CDR1 MNHEY and CDR2 SVGAGI. The V end was cut by 2 bases, the J end by 4 bases, with 11 bases between. The CDR3 sequence is CASSYMKGSYGYTF. The DNA for the CDR3 is TGTGCCAGCAGTTACATGAAGGGTAGCTATGGCTACACCTTC.

This clonotype was picked up many times. The chain has TRBV6-5 and TRBJ1-2; D call uncertain. CDR3 length: 11 residues. The germline gives CDR1 MNHEY, CDR2 SVGAGI. V lost 4 bases and J 10 bases, leaving 10 bases between the germline ends. Here the CDR3 DNA reads TGTGCCAGCAGTTTAACCGGCTACTACACCTTC. Translating gives CASSLTGYYTF.